The 3 T cell receptor beta chains given below trace back to one sample, sequenced in a study of control samples from healthy donors and cancer patients. Data came from immunoSEQ multiplex PCR; TCRdb stores just in-frame clones and leaves some out. The repertoire holds some 200,000 clones, with roughly 93% as singletons. Source material: blood. Every receptor here comes from a man aged 18 to 30 in good health.

The gene calls are TRBV12-5 and TRBJ2-7, with 12 bases lining up with TRBD1. The CDR3 spans 15 residues. V gave up 3 bases and J gave up 7 bases; unmatched junction bases: 7. The V gene's germline CDR1 is LGHNT and CDR2 FRNRAP. CDR3: CASGFPGTGGFEQYF. The CDR3 DNA sequence: TGTGCTAGTGGTTTCCCAGGGACAGGGGGCTTTGAGCAGTACTTC. The variable domain in full, completed from reference TRBV12-5 and TRBJ2-7, reads DARVTQTPRHKVTEMGQEVTMRCQPILGHNTVFWYRQTMMQGLELLAYFRNRAPLDDSGMPKDRFSAEMPDATLATLKIQPSEPRDSAVYFCASGFPGTGGFEQYFGPGTRLTVT.

The V gene is TRBV2, the J gene TRBJ1-1; 12 bases align to TRBD1. CDR1 and CDR2 from the germline V gene are SNHLY and FYNNEI. With V trimmed by 7 bases and J by 5 bases, 5 bases remained unmatched. CDR3 length equals 14 residues. CDR3 residues: CASTRDRGRTEAFF. CDR3 coding DNA: TGTGCCAGCACCCGGGACAGGGGGCGGACTGAAGCTTTCTTT.

The chain carries TRBV7-3 and TRBJ2-7; 7 nucleotides match TRBD1. Per the germline V gene, CDR1 is SGHTA and CDR2 is FQGTGA. The CDR3 contains 15 residues. V shed 5 bases, J shed 4 bases, and the junction held 11 bases outside the gene matches. This CDR3 reads CASSQLETGSYEQYF. The CDR3 DNA reads as TGTGCCAGCAGCCAGCTCGAGACAGGGTCTTACGAGCAGTACTTC.